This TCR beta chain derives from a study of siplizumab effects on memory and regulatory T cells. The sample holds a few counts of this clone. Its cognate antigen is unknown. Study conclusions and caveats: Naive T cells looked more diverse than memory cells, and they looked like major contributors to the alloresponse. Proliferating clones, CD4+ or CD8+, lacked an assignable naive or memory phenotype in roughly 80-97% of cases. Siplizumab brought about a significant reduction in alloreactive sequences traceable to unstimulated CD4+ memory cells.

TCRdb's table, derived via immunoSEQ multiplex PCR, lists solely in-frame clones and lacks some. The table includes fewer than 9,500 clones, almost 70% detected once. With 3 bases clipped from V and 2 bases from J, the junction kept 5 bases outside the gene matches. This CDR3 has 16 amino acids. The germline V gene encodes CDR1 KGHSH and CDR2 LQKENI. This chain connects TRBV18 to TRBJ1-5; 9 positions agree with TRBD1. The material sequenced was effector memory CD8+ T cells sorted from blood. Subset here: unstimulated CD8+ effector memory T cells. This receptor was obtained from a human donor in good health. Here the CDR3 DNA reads TGTGCCAGCTCACCCAGACAGGGGGGAGGCAATCAGCCCCAGCATTTT. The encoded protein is CASSPRQGGGNQPQHF.